The rows below give T cell receptor beta chains drawn from one sample of a study of blood T cell repertoires in COVID-19. TCRdb's copy holds only in-frame clones and misses some; the assay was immunoSEQ multiplex PCR. The data contain roughly 200,000 clones, about 87% of them seen just once; the ten biggest clones take up approximately 1.6%. The sample taken for sequencing was peripheral blood. These receptors came from a man aged 70 or older with acute or convalescent COVID-19. Each CDR3 is given with its conserved first and last residue. D genes are given only for firm matches. The size field is filled for only some rows; it gives once, few, many or a size class.

clone size	V gene	J gene	D gene	CDR3 protein	CDR3 DNA
-	TRBV7-9	TRBJ1-2	TRBD1	CASSRQGVEGYTF	TGTGCCAGCAGCCGACAGGGGGTCGAGGGCTACACCTTC
-	TRBV12-3/TRBV12-4	TRBJ2-1	-	CASSLGQASEQFF	TGTGCCAGCAGTTTAGGACAGGCCAGTGAGCAGTTCTTC
-	TRBV5-1	TRBJ2-3	-	CASSLRPQRTDTQYF	TGCGCCAGCAGCCTTCGACCCCAGAGGACAGATACGCAGTATTTT
-	TRBV7-3	TRBJ2-1	-	CASSLRPSSGNEQFF	TGTGCCAGCAGCTTACGGCCTAGCTCGGGCAATGAGCAGTTCTTC
once	TRBV20-1	TRBJ1-4	-	CSAAPGEKLFF	TGCAGTGCTGCCCCGGGGGAAAAACTGTTTTTT
-	TRBV18	TRBJ1-3	-	CASSPATGNTIYF	TGTGCCAGCTCACCAGCTACCGGAAACACCATATATTTT
-	TRBV12-3/TRBV12-4	TRBJ1-5	-	CASSTGGNQPQHF	TGTGCCAGCAGTACGGGGGGCAATCAGCCCCAGCATTTT
-	TRBV18	TRBJ2-7	-	CASSLSGNEQYF	TGTGCCAGCTCACTATCAGGGAACGAGCAGTACTTC
-	TRBV7-8	TRBJ2-1	-	CASAQGRRNEQFF	TGTGCCAGCGCCCAGGGGCGACGCAATGAGCAGTTCTTC
-	TRBV14	TRBJ1-1	TRBD1	CASSRDRVNTEAFF	TGTGCCAGCAGCCGCGACAGGGTGAACACTGAAGCTTTCTTT
-	TRBV7-2	TRBJ1-1	TRBD1	CASSQGQRNTEAFF	TGTGCCAGCAGCCAGGGACAGAGGAACACTGAAGCTTTCTTT
once	TRBV11-3	TRBJ2-4	-	CASRPGLRKNIQYF	TGTGCCAGCAGGCCTGGACTCCGTAAAAACATTCAGTACTTC
-	TRBV9	TRBJ2-1	TRBD2	CASSVDGTSGPLSSYNEQFF	TGTGCCAGCAGCGTAGACGGGACTAGCGGACCTCTTAGCTCCTACAATGAGCAGTTCTTC
-	TRBV19	TRBJ2-6	TRBD1	CASSRGQGSSGANVLTF	TGTGCCAGTAGTCGGGGACAGGGGAGCTCTGGGGCCAACGTCCTGACTTTC
once	TRBV7-2	TRBJ2-7	TRBD2	CASSSLAGGRARSYEQYF	TGTGCCAGCAGCTCCCTGGCTGGCGGGAGGGCCCGCTCCTACGAGCAGTACTTC
-	TRBV11-2	TRBJ2-5	TRBD1	CASSDRTGRRETQYF	TGTGCCAGCAGCGACCGGACAGGGCGTAGGGAGACCCAGTACTTC
-	TRBV5-1	TRBJ2-3	-	CASSLGGDLFTDTQYF	TGCGCCAGCAGCTTGGGGGGAGACCTCTTCACAGATACGCAGTATTTT
-	TRBV7-2	TRBJ1-1	-	CASSLRQGLTEAFF	TGTGCCAGCAGCTTAAGGCAGGGACTCACTGAAGCTTTCTTT
-	TRBV2	TRBJ1-5	-	CASSGQGSGQPQHF	TGTGCCAGCAGTGGCCAGGGATCCGGTCAGCCCCAGCATTTT
-	TRBV18	TRBJ2-5	TRBD1	CASSLSQGEETQYF	TGTGCCAGCTCACTTTCGCAGGGGGAAGAGACCCAGTACTTC
-	TRBV2	TRBJ1-6	TRBD1	CARRTGDGRRSSPLHF	TGTGCCAGAAGGACAGGGGACGGGCGCCGGTCTTCACCCCTCCACTTT
-	TRBV6-5	TRBJ1-2	-	CASSQAGAIRGYTF	TGTGCCAGCAGTCAGGCGGGGGCCATACGAGGCTACACCTTC
-	TRBV6-5	TRBJ2-1	TRBD2	CANRLAGGYNEQFF	TGTGCCAACCGTTTAGCGGGAGGGTACAATGAGCAGTTCTTC
-	TRBV5-4	TRBJ2-5	-	CASSSGGTVQETQYF	TGTGCCAGCAGCTCTGGGGGGACAGTACAAGAGACCCAGTACTTC
-	TRBV2	TRBJ2-1	TRBD2	CASSEAGVVSNEQFF	TGTGCCAGCAGTGAGGCGGGAGTAGTGAGCAATGAGCAGTTCTTC
few	TRBV5-1	TRBJ2-3	-	CASSLGQGRGDTQYF	TGCGCCAGCAGCTTGGGTCAGGGTCGTGGGGATACGCAGTATTTT
-	TRBV28	TRBJ2-2	TRBD1	CASEDSGGRTGELFF	TGTGCCAGCGAAGACTCAGGGGGTCGAACCGGGGAGCTGTTTTTT
-	TRBV27	TRBJ2-7	TRBD1	CASRHPGQAYEQYF	TGTGCCAGCAGACATCCGGGACAGGCCTACGAGCAGTACTTC
-	TRBV19	TRBJ2-7	TRBD2	CASSTGLAGSYEQYF	TGTGCCAGTAGTACGGGACTAGCGGGCTCCTACGAGCAGTACTTC
-	TRBV7-5	TRBJ2-7	-	CVRRQTGGINEQYF	TGTGTCAGAAGACAGACAGGGGGAATCAACGAGCAGTACTTC
-	TRBV5-4	TRBJ1-2	TRBD1	CASSPNRGNYGYTF	TGTGCCAGCAGCCCAAACAGGGGTAACTATGGCTACACCTTC
-	TRBV6-6	TRBJ2-7	-	CASSYHGYEQYF	TGTGCCAGCAGTTACCACGGCTACGAGCAGTACTTC
-	TRBV24-1	TRBJ2-1	-	CATSGYSDEQFF	TGTGCCACCAGTGGGTATAGCGATGAGCAGTTCTTC
-	TRBV19	TRBJ1-5	TRBD1	CASSIGGQYGLSQPQHF	TGTGCCAGTAGTATTGGGGGACAGTACGGGCTGAGTCAGCCCCAGCATTTT
-	TRBV4-1	TRBJ2-1	TRBD1	CASSHTGTGGYNEQFF	TGCGCCAGCAGCCACACCGGGACAGGGGGCTACAATGAGCAGTTCTTC
few	TRBV6-5	TRBJ1-1	TRBD1	CASSPQGPMNTEAFF	TGTGCCAGCAGTCCACAGGGGCCGATGAACACTGAAGCTTTCTTT
-	TRBV29-1	TRBJ1-1	TRBD1	CSAGQGNTEAFF	TGCAGCGCGGGACAGGGGAACACTGAAGCTTTCTTT